The rows below give T cell receptor beta chains drawn from one sample of a study of cytomegalovirus exposure and HLA in healthy donors. TCRdb's table, derived via immunoSEQ multiplex PCR, lists solely in-frame clones and lacks some. The sample has under 200,000 clones, approximately 86% seen once. Specimen: PBMCs. The receptors come from a woman in her 30s in good health and CMV-seronegative. Both conserved end residues are part of each CDR3. D genes are given only for firm matches. Size tells how often a clone was seen (once, few, many) or the class of an expanded clone, and some rows leave it out.

d_gene	v_gene	j_gene	len	abundance	CDR3nt	CDR3aa
-	TRBV19	TRBJ1-1	14	-	TGTGCCAGTTGGAACAGGGTGGAGAGAACTGAAGCTTTCTTT	CASWNRVERTEAFF
-	TRBV7-8	TRBJ2-5	15	few	TGTGCCAGCAGCTTAATCGCTCCTCCGGGGGAGACCCAGTACTTC	CASSLIAPPGETQYF
-	TRBV28	TRBJ2-1	15	-	TGTGCCAGCTGCCCCGAGACAGTTGCCTACAATGAGCAGTTCTTC	CASCPETVAYNEQFF
-	TRBV12-5	TRBJ1-5	18	once	TGTGCTAGTGGTTTGGTAATATCAGGGGATTATAGCAATCAGCCCCAGCATTTT	CASGLVISGDYSNQPQHF
TRBD1	TRBV5-1	TRBJ1-2	14	few	TGCGCCAGCAGCTTTCCCGGGACAGGGGGCGGCTACACCTTC	CASSFPGTGGGYTF
-	TRBV6-6	TRBJ1-2	14	-	TGTGCCAGCGGGGCATCTTTGGACACCTATGGCTACACCTTC	CASGASLDTYGYTF
-	TRBV2	TRBJ1-1	13	-	TGTGCCAGCAGTGGACTCCCGAACACTGAAGCTTTCTTT	CASSGLPNTEAFF
-	TRBV6-1	TRBJ2-3	15	once	TGTGCCAGCAGTGGGACACCACAGAGCACAGATACGCAGTATTTT	CASSGTPQSTDTQYF
-	TRBV5-1	TRBJ2-2	16	-	TGCGCCAGCAGCTTCACGGACCGCGGAGGGACCGGGGAGCTGTTTTTT	CASSFTDRGGTGELFF
-	TRBV4-2	TRBJ2-2	15	once	TGTGCCAGCAGCCAAGACCGCGACTACACCGGGGAGCTGTTTTTT	CASSQDRDYTGELFF
TRBD2	TRBV5-1	TRBJ2-7	15	-	TGCGCCAGCAGCCGAGGGACTAGCGGGGACTACGAGCAGTACTTC	CASSRGTSGDYEQYF
TRBD2	TRBV5-1	TRBJ2-7	18	-	TGCGCCAGCAGCCTAAGACTAGCGGGAGACCATAGAGTCTACGAGCAGTACTTC	CASSLRLAGDHRVYEQYF
-	TRBV21-1	TRBJ1-1	15	-	TGTGCCAGCAGCAAACCGGAGTTCATGAACACTGAAGCTTTCTTT	CASSKPEFMNTEAFF
TRBD1	TRBV2	TRBJ2-3	14	-	TGTGCCAGCAGAAACGACAGGGCAACAGATACGCAGTATTTT	CASRNDRATDTQYF
-	TRBV27	TRBJ1-2	13	-	TGTGCCAGCAGTTTTACCTCAGCGAATCGCTACACCTTC	CASSFTSANRYTF
-	TRBV2	TRBJ2-7	15	-	TGTGCCAGCAGTGTCATGGAGTCTTACTCCTACGAGCAGTACTTC	CASSVMESYSYEQYF
TRBD2	TRBV7-2	TRBJ2-7	17	-	TGTGCCAGCAGCTTGCAGAGGGGAGGGTTTCCCGCCTACGAGCAGTACTTC	CASSLQRGGFPAYEQYF
-	TRBV28	TRBJ2-7	11	-	TGTGCCAGCAGTTTAGCTAGCAGGAGTACGTTC	CASSLASRSTF
-	TRBV20-1	TRBJ2-1	11	-	TGCAGTGCGCCCGGAGTCAATGAGCAGTTCTTC	CSAPGVNEQFF
TRBD2	TRBV4-1	TRBJ2-2	19	-	TGCGCCAGCAGCCAGGAACCCCTGAGGAGCGGGGCCCTAGGCGGGGAGCTGTTTTTT	CASSQEPLRSGALGGELFF
TRBD1	TRBV15	TRBJ1-2	14	-	TGTGCCACCGCCAGGGACAGGGGAGGATATGGCTACACCTTC	CATARDRGGYGYTF
-	TRBV19	TRBJ2-6	14	-	-	CASSTTFGANVLTF
TRBD1	TRBV19	TRBJ2-1	14	-	TGTGCCAGTAGTACCGTAACAGGGGTCAATGAGCAGTTCTTC	CASSTVTGVNEQFF
-	TRBV25-1	TRBJ1-2	16	-	TGTGCCAGCAGTCGGGCGGGGCCGGATTACAACTATGGCTACACCTTC	CASSRAGPDYNYGYTF
-	TRBV28	TRBJ1-3	15	-	TGTGCCAGCAGCCGGGGGGCGCGCTCTGGAAACACCATATATTTT	CASSRGARSGNTIYF
TRBD1	TRBV5-1	TRBJ2-5	14	-	TGCGCCAGCGGTTACAGGGGGCTCGGGGAGACCCAGTACTTC	CASGYRGLGETQYF
-	TRBV6-5	TRBJ1-1	14	once	TGTGCCAGCAGTTACGGCAGGGCGAACACTGAAGCTTTCTTT	CASSYGRANTEAFF
TRBD1	TRBV18	TRBJ2-6	17	-	TGTGCCAGCTCACCCACAGGGGGCTTTTCTGGGGCCAACGTCCTGACTTTC	CASSPTGGFSGANVLTF
TRBD1	TRBV6-6	TRBJ1-3	16	-	TGTGCCAGCAGCAACGGCGGACAGGGGACTGGAAACACCATATATTTT	CASSNGGQGTGNTIYF
-	TRBV6-5	TRBJ2-2	14	-	TGTGCCAGCACTAGGGGGACGCCGACCGGGGAGCTGTTTTTT	CASTRGTPTGELFF
-	TRBV7-9	TRBJ2-7	14	-	TGTGCCAGCAGCGCTACAGGGCTGGGTTACGAGCAGTACTTC	CASSATGLGYEQYF
TRBD2	TRBV4-2	TRBJ2-2	16	-	TGTGCCAGCAGCCCCACTAGCGGGGGGTCCACCGGGGAGCTGTTTTTT	CASSPTSGGSTGELFF
-	TRBV6-6	TRBJ1-2	14	few	TGTGCCAGCAGTTTGGGGGCCGTATTCTATGGCTACACCTTC	CASSLGAVFYGYTF
-	TRBV5-4	TRBJ2-7	14	-	TGTGCCAGCAGCTTAATTTCGGGGGGCTTAGAGCAGTACTTC	CASSLISGGLEQYF
-	TRBV2	TRBJ1-1	17	-	TGTGCCAGCAGTGAAAGAGGGGGAGAAGGTTGGAACACTGAAGCTTTCTTT	CASSERGGEGWNTEAFF
-	TRBV2	TRBJ1-1	14	-	TGTGCCAGCAGTGAAAAAGGACAGAACACTGAAGCTTTCTTT	CASSEKGQNTEAFF
TRBD2	TRBV4-1	TRBJ2-3	18	few	TGCGCCAGCAGATCCCTTAGCGGGAGATACGGGTATGGAGATACGCAGTATTTT	CASRSLSGRYGYGDTQYF
TRBD1	TRBV29-1	TRBJ2-7	15	-	TGCAGCGTAGCCGGGACAGGGGGTTTCAGCTACGAGCAGTACTTC	CSVAGTGGFSYEQYF
TRBD2	TRBV9	TRBJ2-3	14	-	TGTGCCAGCAAGCCAGCGGGAGGTACAGATACGCAGTATTTT	CASKPAGGTDTQYF
-	TRBV5-1	TRBJ1-3	15	-	TGCGCCAGCAGTTCCGACAGGTTCTCTGGAAACACCATATATTTT	CASSSDRFSGNTIYF
-	TRBV28	TRBJ2-7	11	-	TGTGCCAGCAGTTTCAGATACGAGCAGTACTTC	CASSFRYEQYF
-	TRBV28	TRBJ2-1	16	-	TGTGCCAGCAGTTCGCGAGTGGTTAGCTCCTACAATGAGCAGTTCTTC	CASSSRVVSSYNEQFF
-	TRBV5-4	TRBJ2-7	14	-	TGTGCCAGCAGCTTGGGTAAAGCCTCCTACGAGCAGTACTTC	CASSLGKASYEQYF
-	TRBV5-1	TRBJ2-5	14	-	TGCGCCAGCAGCCTAGACGACAGAGCGGAGACCCAGTACTTC	CASSLDDRAETQYF
-	TRBV5-8	TRBJ1-5	13	-	TGTGCCAGCAGGCAAACAGGCAATCAGCCCCAGCATTTT	CASRQTGNQPQHF
TRBD1	TRBV6-1	TRBJ1-6	18	-	TGTGCCAGCAGTGAAGCGTCCGGGACAGAGATTTATAATTCACCCCTCCACTTT	CASSEASGTEIYNSPLHF
TRBD1	TRBV6-6	TRBJ1-3	14	-	TGTGCCAGCAGTTACGGGACAGGGAGGAACACCATATATTTT	CASSYGTGRNTIYF
-	TRBV14	TRBJ2-7	15	-	TGTGCCAGCAGCCAAGGTTTAGGGGCGCGGTACGAGCAGTACTTC	CASSQGLGARYEQYF
TRBD2	TRBV18	TRBJ2-1	17	-	TGTGCCAGCTCACACCGGACTAGCGGGGGTACCTACAATGAGCAGTTCTTC	CASSHRTSGGTYNEQFF
TRBD1	TRBV19	TRBJ2-2	14	-	TGTGCCAGTAGTATACGACAGGGGATCGGGGAGCTGTTTTTT	CASSIRQGIGELFF
TRBD1	TRBV18	TRBJ1-4	14	-	TGTGCCAGCTCACGACAGGGGAATAATGAAAAACTGTTTTTT	CASSRQGNNEKLFF
TRBD1	TRBV10-3	TRBJ1-1	15	-	TGTGCCATCGGACAGGGAAATACCATGAACACTGAAGCTTTCTTT	CAIGQGNTMNTEAFF
TRBD2	TRBV4-1	TRBJ2-1	19	-	TGCGCCAGCAGCCAAGATCGGGGGGGGGACCTATCTTCCTACAATGAGCAGTTCTTC	CASSQDRGGDLSSYNEQFF
-	TRBV7-2	TRBJ2-7	12	-	TGTGCCAGCAGCTTGCTCGGTCGCGAGCAGTACTTC	CASSLLGREQYF
-	TRBV9	TRBJ2-2	14	once	TGTGCCAGCAGCGCACCACTGAACACCGGGGAGCTGTTTTTT	CASSAPLNTGELFF
-	TRBV28	TRBJ1-5	14	once	TGTGCCAGCAGTTTCGCGGGGAGCAATCAGCCCCAGCATTTT	CASSFAGSNQPQHF
-	TRBV2	TRBJ1-2	14	-	TGTGCCAGCAGTGAAAGGACCAGGGGATATGGCTACACCTTC	CASSERTRGYGYTF